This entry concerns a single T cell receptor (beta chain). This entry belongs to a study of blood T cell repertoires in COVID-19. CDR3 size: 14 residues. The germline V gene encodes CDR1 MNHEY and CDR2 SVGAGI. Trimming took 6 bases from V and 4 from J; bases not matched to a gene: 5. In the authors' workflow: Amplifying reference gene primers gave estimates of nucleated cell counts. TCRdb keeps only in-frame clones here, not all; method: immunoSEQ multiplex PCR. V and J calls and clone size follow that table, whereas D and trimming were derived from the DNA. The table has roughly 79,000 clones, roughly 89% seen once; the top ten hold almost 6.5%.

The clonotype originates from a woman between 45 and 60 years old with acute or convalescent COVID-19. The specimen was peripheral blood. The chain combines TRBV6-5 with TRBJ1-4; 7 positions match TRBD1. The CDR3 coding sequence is TGTGCCAGCAGAGAGGGACAGAATAATGAAAAACTGTTTTTT. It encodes CASREGQNNEKLFF.